This T cell receptor beta chain comes out of a study of T cells after yellow fever vaccination. On the study more broadly: SMART-Seq v4 Ultra Low Input served to prepare low-cell-number fractions.

CDR1 is SNHLY and CDR2 is FYNNEI in the germline V gene. The CDR3 loop spans 14 amino acids. The V and J ends lost 5 bases and 4 bases respectively, with 14 bases between them. This clonotype came up a few times. Its cognate antigen is unknown. TCRdb reprocessed the 5' RACE reads via MiXCR and lists one record per CDR3 protein. The sample records 450,000 to 600,000 distinct CDR3 sequences, less than 20% being singletons. Study results and caveats: Weaker, the secondary response had a peak occurring faster, on day 5 versus 15. FACS-sorted repertoires could contain abundant clonotypes contaminating from the bulk population.

The sample in question was PBMCs, obtained 4 to 5 days after the first yellow fever vaccination. The chain employs TRBV2 and TRBJ2-5; perhaps TRBD2 as D (5 bases). The sequence was collected from a man aged 18 to 35 who received the YFV17D yellow fever vaccine. CDR3 nucleotides: TGTGCCAGCAGTTATAGTTATGGGAGAGAGACCCAGTACTTC. It encodes CASSYSYGRETQYF.